Presented here are 26 T cell receptor beta chains from one specimen sequenced in a study of cytomegalovirus exposure and HLA in healthy donors. The protocol was immunoSEQ multiplex PCR, while the TCRdb copy is restricted to in-frame clones and leaves out a portion. The sample shows under 200,000 clones, approximately 96% of them seen only once. The sequencing sample was made of PBMCs. These receptor sequences come from a woman aged 18-29 years in good health and CMV-seronegative.

The chain uses TRBV30 and TRBJ1-5; D may be TRBD1 (6 bases). CDR3 length: 15 residues. Trimming took off 3 bases at V and 1 base at J, with 13 bases between the two ends. Per germline, CDR1 GTSNPN and CDR2 SVGIG (reference sequence). CDR3 protein: CAWRRAGASNQPQHF. The CDR3 DNA reads TGTGCCTGGAGGAGAGCAGGGGCGAGCAATCAGCCCCAGCATTTT.

The rearrangement links TRBV2 to TRBJ2-4; D is unresolved. Trimming took 0 bases from V and 1 from J, leaving 10 bases between them. The CDR3 loop spans 16 amino acids. In germline, CDR1 is SNHLY, CDR2 FYNNEI. Written as DNA, the CDR3 is TGTGCCAGCAGTGAAGCGCTCAGAACGGCCAAAAACATTCAGTACTTC. It yields the protein CASSEALRTAKNIQYF.

This chain connects TRBV6-5 to TRBJ2-1; 7 positions agree with TRBD1. Unmatched junction bases numbered 3, after V lost 4 bases and J lost 6 bases. The CDR3 length is 13 residues. Germline V CDR1 and CDR2: MNHEY, SVGAGI. The CDR3 bases are TGTGCCAGCAGTTTAACAGGGGTCAATGAGCAGTTCTTC. It yields the protein CASSLTGVNEQFF.

V usage is TRBV18 and J usage is TRBJ2-7; TRBD1 agrees at 9 bases. The CDR3 consists of 15 residues. V shed 3 bases, J shed 4 bases, and the junction held 7 bases outside the gene matches. Germline-derived CDR1 and CDR2 are KGHSH and LQKENI. The CDR3 DNA sequence: TGTGCCAGCTCACCGACGGGACAGGGAGGGTACGAGCAGTACTTC. This codes for CASSPTGQGGYEQYF.

J is TRBJ2-2 and V is TRBV6-6; D is unclear. Trimming shortened V by 2 bases and J by 2 bases, and 12 bases separated the two germline ends. CDR3 length: 16 residues. Per germline, CDR1 MNHNY and CDR2 SVGAGI (reference sequence). DNA for the CDR3: TGTGCCAGCAGTTACGTTGTCCCTCTCAACACCGGGGAGCTGTTTTTT. Translated: CASSYVVPLNTGELFF.

V usage is TRBV6-5 and J usage is TRBJ2-7, with D possibly being TRBD2 (6 bases). Germline V gives CDR1 MNHEY, CDR2 SVGAGI. V was cut by 0 bases and J by 7 bases, with 19 bases left in between. The CDR3 sequence is 16 residues long. DNA for the CDR3: TGTGCCAGCAGTTACTCCGAAGCCCAACTAGCTTGGGAGCAGTACTTC. As protein: CASSYSEAQLAWEQYF.

The chain uses TRBV2 and TRBJ2-2, with TRBD2 as a possible D gene (6 bases). The CDR3 length is 14 residues. V lost 5 bases, J lost 3 bases, and 10 bases lay in between. From germline, CDR1 is SNHLY and CDR2 FYNNEI. The CDR3 DNA sequence: TGTGCCAGCAGTCCGGGGGAATACACCGGGGAGCTGTTTTTT. Translation: CASSPGEYTGELFF.

This clone was detected only once. The chain recombines TRBV5-1 with TRBJ2-5; 8 positions agree with TRBD1. The junction had 9 bases not matched to a gene; V was cut back by 6 bases and J by 5 bases. The V gene's germline CDR1 is SGHRS and CDR2 YFSETQ. This CDR3 contains 14 residues. The CDR3 nucleotides read TGCGCCAGCAAGTGGACAGGGACTTTCGAGACCCAGTACTTC. Translating gives CASKWTGTFETQYF.

The chain has TRBV4-2 and TRBJ1-1; TRBD1 agrees at 8 bases. The CDR3 contains 18 residues. V was clipped by 4 bases and J by 1 base; unmatched bases: 14. CDR1 and CDR2 (germline): LGHNA, YNFKEQ. This chain's CDR3 is CASSPQNRQGSGNTEAFF. Here the CDR3 DNA reads TGTGCCAGCAGCCCGCAAAATAGACAGGGGTCGGGGAACACTGAAGCTTTCTTT.

The gene calls are TRBV4-2 and TRBJ2-1, with 9 bases identical to TRBD2. V shed 0 bases, J shed 1 base, and the junction held 10 bases outside the gene matches. Germline V gene data show CDR1 as LGHNA and CDR2 as YNFKEQ. CDR3 length equals 19 residues. Written as DNA, the CDR3 is TGTGCCAGCAGCCAAGATGGCGGGGGGGGGCTCGGGTCCTACAATGAGCAGTTCTTC. It is translated as CASSQDGGGGLGSYNEQFF.

The chain links TRBV11-2 to TRBJ1-1; TRBD1 matches at 9 bases. CDR1 and CDR2 from the germline V gene are SGHAT and FQNNGV. CDR3 length: 16 residues. Trimming at V came to 5 bases and at J to 1 base, leaving 8 bases not matched to a gene. CDR3 in amino acids: CASSLRTGAPNTEAFF. The CDR3 coding sequence is TGTGCCAGCAGCCTTCGGACAGGGGCGCCGAACACTGAAGCTTTCTTT.

V gene TRBV6-1 combines with J gene TRBJ1-2; the D is unclear. The CDR3 runs 16 residues. Between the trimmed V and J ends, which lost 3 bases and 3 bases, there was a span of 17 bases. Germline lookup yields CDR1 MNHNS and CDR2 SASEGT. CDR3 DNA sequence: TGTGCCAGCAGTGAGTCCCCCCTACCGGGAGACTATGGCTACACCTTC. Amino acids: CASSESPLPGDYGYTF.

The V gene is TRBV29-1, the J gene TRBJ1-1, with a weak D call TRBD1 (5 bases). The CDR3 has 13 amino acids. Germline V gene sequence: CDR1 SQVTM, CDR2 ANQGSEA. Trimming removed 0 bases at V and 11 bases at J, with 16 bases between. The CDR3 DNA follows: TGCAGCGTTGAAGATCGGCGGGGCTCGGGGGCTTTCTTT. Translation: CSVEDRRGSGAFF.

The V and J genes are TRBV5-1 and TRBJ2-6; D ambiguous. Germline V gives CDR1 SGHRS, CDR2 YFSETQ. The CDR3 has 14 amino acids. V lost 5 bases, J lost 0 bases, and 6 bases lay in between. The CDR3 sequence: CASSTASGANVLTF. CDR3 nucleotide sequence: TGCGCCAGCAGTACTGCCTCTGGGGCCAACGTCCTGACTTTC. Supplemented by reference TRBV5-1 and TRBJ2-6, the full variable domain reads KAGVTQTPRYLIKTRGQQVTLSCSPISGHRSVSWYQQTPGQGLQFLFEYFSETQRNKGNFPGRFSGRQFSNSRSEMNVSTLELGDSALYLCASSTASGANVLTFGAGSRLTVL.

The table lists this clone with a few counts. V is TRBV7-9 and J is TRBJ2-5, with D possibly matching TRBD1 (6 bases). The V end lost 1 base, the J end lost 2 bases, and 8 bases lay between the germline ends. The CDR3 sequence is 14 residues long. Germline CDR1 reads SEHNR; CDR2 reads FQNEAQ (reference sequence). This CDR3 reads CASSLGQVQETQYF. The CDR3, as DNA: TGTGCCAGCAGCTTAGGACAGGTGCAAGAGACCCAGTACTTC. Full variable domain (remainder filled in from reference TRBV7-9 and TRBJ2-5): DTGVSQNPRHKITKRGQNVTFRCDPISEHNRLYWYRQTLGQGPEFLTYFQNEAQLEKSRLLSDRFSAERPKGSFSTLEIQRTEQGDSAMYLCASSLGQVQETQYFGPGTRLLVL.

The chain employs TRBV4-1 and TRBJ2-3; no reliable D call. The CDR3 is 19 amino acids. Looked up from germline, CDR1 is MGHRA and CDR2 is YSYEKL. V lost 2 bases and J lost 2, with 23 bases in between. The chain's CDR3 is CASSQLDSSQATYTDTQYF. The CDR3 DNA sequence: TGCGCCAGCAGCCAACTTGATTCCTCTCAGGCCACATACACAGATACGCAGTATTTT.

CDR3 region: CASSRDRPWGQYF. CDR3 in DNA: TGCGCCAGCAGCCGGGACAGGCCCTGGGGGCAGTACTTC. The gene calls are TRBV23-1 and TRBJ2-7, with 8 bases lining up with TRBD1. TRBV23-1 is classed as an ORF, of uncertain function. V was clipped by 6 bases and J by 9 bases; unmatched bases: 10. This CDR3 is built from 13 residues.

The chain carries TRBV4-2 and TRBJ2-2; TRBD2 matches at 8 bases. Germline assignment: CDR1 LGHNA and CDR2 YNFKEQ. CDR3 length: 16 amino acids. V lost 0 bases, J lost 3 bases, and 3 bases stayed unmatched. The CDR3 is CASSQDAGGDTGELFF. In DNA, the CDR3 is TGTGCCAGCAGCCAAGATGCGGGGGGTGACACCGGGGAGCTGTTTTTT.

The V gene is TRBV13, the J gene TRBJ2-3, with TRBD1 as a possible D gene (5 bases). Germline V gene lookup returns CDR1 PRHDT and CDR2 FYEKMQ (reference sequence). Trimming pared 3 bases from V and 0 bases from J, leaving 10 bases between. This CDR3 contains 15 residues. As DNA, the CDR3 is TGTGCCAGCAGCTTCGACAGTCCTAGCACAGATACGCAGTATTTT. Encoded protein: CASSFDSPSTDTQYF.

The CDR3 here is CASSASGVLTQYF. Written as DNA, the CDR3 is TGCGCCAGCAGCGCTAGCGGGGTTCTTACGCAGTATTTT. The V gene is TRBV5-1, the J gene TRBJ2-3; 9 bases map to TRBD2. The length of the CDR3 is 13 residues. J gave up 8 bases and V 4 bases, and 5 bases lay outside the gene matches. From germline, CDR1 is SGHRS and CDR2 YFSETQ.

The genes are TRBV5-6 and TRBJ2-3; TRBD2 aligns across 7 bases. V was pared by 3 bases and J by 2 bases, with 9 bases of the junction left unmatched. CDR3 size: 16 residues. Germline lookup yields CDR1 SGHDT and CDR2 YYEEEE. As DNA, the CDR3 is TGTGCCAGCAGCTCCGGGGGAGCGGGGTCCACAGATACGCAGTATTTT. Translating it yields CASSSGGAGSTDTQYF.

The rearrangement links TRBV11-2 to TRBJ1-6; D might be TRBD1 (5 bases). Germline V gene sequence: CDR1 SGHAT, CDR2 FQNNGV. V lost 3 bases and J lost 2, with 11 bases in between. The CDR3 is 16 amino acids. The CDR3 reads CASSLEGQPYNSPLHF. The CDR3 nucleotides read TGTGCCAGCAGCTTGGAGGGGCAGCCCTATAATTCACCCCTCCACTTT. The whole variable domain, filled in from reference TRBV11-2 and TRBJ1-6, reads EAGVAQSPRYKIIEKRQSVAFWCNPISGHATLYWYQQILGQGPKLLIQFQNNGVVDDSQLPKDRFSAERLKGVDSTLKIQPAKLEDSAVYLCASSLEGQPYNSPLHFGNGTRLTVT.

The chain combines TRBV28 with TRBJ1-5, with D uncertain. In germline, CDR1 is MDHEN, CDR2 SYDVKM. The CDR3 sequence is 14 residues long. V lost 6 bases, J lost 9 bases, and 18 bases lay in between. For the CDR3, the DNA is TGTGCCAGCAGCTCCCAAGTGGCCCGTCGGCCCCAGCATTTT. Protein: CASSSQVARRPQHF.

The chain couples TRBV4-1 to TRBJ1-4; no reliable D call. The germline V and J ends were trimmed by 3 bases and 3 bases, with 11 bases remaining between them. Germline V gives CDR1 MGHRA, CDR2 YSYEKL. This CDR3 region has 15 residues. The CDR3 DNA reads TGCGCCAGCAGCCATACAGAGAGGGCTAATGAAAAACTGTTTTTT. The encoded protein is CASSHTERANEKLFF.

This clone was found a few times. V usage is TRBV7-2 and J usage is TRBJ2-5; 9 bases line up with TRBD1. This CDR3 has 16 amino acids. In germline, CDR1 is SGHTA, CDR2 FQGNSA. The junction had 7 bases not matched to a gene; V was cut back by 0 bases and J by 5 bases. The CDR3 sequence: CASSLALQGAGETQYF. The CDR3 DNA sequence: TGTGCCAGCAGCTTAGCCTTACAGGGGGCAGGGGAGACCCAGTACTTC.

This clone was counted once. The CDR3 sequence: CASSTLGETQYF. As DNA, the CDR3 is TGTGCCAGTAGTACCCTCGGAGAGACCCAGTACTTC. V and J are TRBV19 and TRBJ2-5; D call uncertain. Germline-derived CDR1 and CDR2 are LNHDA and SQIVND (reference sequence). The V gene lost 4 bases and the J gene lost 4 bases, with 7 bases spanning the gap. The CDR3 is 12 residues long.